These 5 T cell receptor beta chains originate from one sample sequenced in a study of response to subunit inactivated influenza vaccine. TCRdb passed the RT-PCR reads through MiXCR, listing each CDR3 protein once. The sample carries some 850,000 distinct CDR3 sequences, around a sixth recorded once. Sequenced here: PBMCs from blood, sampled 5 days after vaccination. These receptors originate from a man aged 50 or older who received an inactivated influenza vaccine.

In its sample, this clonotype was seen a few times. This chain joins TRBV29-1 and TRBJ2-5; 8 nucleotides align to TRBD1. Germline loops: CDR1 SQVTM, CDR2 ANQGSEA. Trimming at V came to 4 bases and at J to 5 bases, leaving 6 bases not matched to a gene. The CDR3 has 13 residues. The CDR3 reads CSVGGDRWETQYF. CDR3 sequence (DNA): TGCAGCGTTGGGGGGGACAGGTGGGAGACCCAGTACTTC.

The J gene is TRBJ2-1, the V gene TRBV5-1; D unresolved. The CDR3 loop spans 16 amino acids. CDR1 is SGHRS, CDR2 YFSETQ, per germline. The V and J ends lost 2 bases and 3 bases respectively, with 15 bases between them. The CDR3 spells CASSFGSRTFYNEQFF. The CDR3 DNA reads TGCGCCAGCAGCTTTGGCTCTAGAACCTTCTACAATGAGCAGTTCTTC.

V and J are TRBV20-1 and TRBJ1-5, with unresolved D. The CDR3 extends over 14 amino acids. Germline V gives CDR1 DFQATT, CDR2 SNEGSKA (reference sequence). With 0 bases removed from V and 2 bases from J, the gap between germline ends came to 8 bases. The CDR3 loop is CSARDREGNQPQHF. CDR3 nucleotides: TGCAGTGCTAGAGACCGAGAGGGCAATCAGCCCCAGCATTTT.

The J gene is TRBJ2-5, the V gene TRBV7-9; the D is unclear. This CDR3 contains 15 residues. Germline values: CDR1 SEHNR, CDR2 FQNEAQ (reference sequence). The germline V and J ends were trimmed by 1 base and 0 bases, with 9 bases remaining between them. The CDR3 protein is CASSLGGSYQETQYF. For the CDR3, the DNA is TGTGCCAGCAGCTTAGGGGGTTCGTACCAAGAGACCCAGTACTTC.

The rearrangement joins TRBV20-1 to TRBJ1-1; no definite D call. V was shortened by 0 bases and J by 1 base, with 9 bases between the two germline ends. This CDR3 has 14 amino acids. Germline V gives CDR1 DFQATT, CDR2 SNEGSKA (reference sequence). This chain's CDR3 is CSARESSGNTEAFF. The CDR3 DNA is TGCAGTGCTAGAGAGTCGTCAGGGAACACTGAAGCTTTCTTT.